What follows describes a single TCR beta chain. As yet, its antigen is unknown. This CDR3 is built from 15 residues. Trimming stripped 11 bases from V and 4 bases from J, with 23 bases between. Germline CDR1 LNHDA, CDR2 SQIVND (reference sequence). The data were taken from a study of long-term antiretroviral therapy in people with HIV. Runs used v3.0 of the immunoSEQ assay and were done at survey level. TCRdb keeps only in-frame clones here, not all; method: immunoSEQ multiplex PCR. Of under 20,000 clones listed, roughly 80% were seen once; the top ten hold around 16%. Points from the study as a whole: Clonal expansions arising prior to ART prevailed in the repertoire at every time point.

The sequences come from unsorted PBMCs, collected 2.1 years before starting antiretroviral therapy. The chain uses TRBV19 and TRBJ1-1; D uncertain. The TCR comes from a man under 40 with HIV. The CDR3 loop reads CAVTPGEGRATEAFF. The CDR3 nucleotides read TGTGCCGTTACCCCCGGGGAGGGAAGGGCCACTGAAGCTTTCTTT.